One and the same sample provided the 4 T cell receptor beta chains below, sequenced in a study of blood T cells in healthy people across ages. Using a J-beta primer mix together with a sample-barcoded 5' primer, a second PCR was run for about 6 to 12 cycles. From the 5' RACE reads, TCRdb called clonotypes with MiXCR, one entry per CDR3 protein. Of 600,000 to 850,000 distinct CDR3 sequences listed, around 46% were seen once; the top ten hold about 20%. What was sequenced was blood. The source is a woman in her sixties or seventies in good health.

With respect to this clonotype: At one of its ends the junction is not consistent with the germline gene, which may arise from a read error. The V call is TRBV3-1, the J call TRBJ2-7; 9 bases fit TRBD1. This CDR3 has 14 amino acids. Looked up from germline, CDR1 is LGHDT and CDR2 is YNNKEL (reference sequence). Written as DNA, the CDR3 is TGTGCTAGCACCCTTCGACAGGGGGGGTACGAGCAGTACTTC. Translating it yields CASTLRQGGYEQYF.

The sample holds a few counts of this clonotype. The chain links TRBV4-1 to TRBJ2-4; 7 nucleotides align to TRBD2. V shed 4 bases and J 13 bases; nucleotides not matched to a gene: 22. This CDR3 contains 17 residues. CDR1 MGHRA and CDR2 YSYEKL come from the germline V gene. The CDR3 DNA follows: TGCGCCAGCAGCCCATCCGAGGCTAGCGGTGTAGTAGGTGAGCAGTACTTC. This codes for CASSPSEASGVVGEQYF.

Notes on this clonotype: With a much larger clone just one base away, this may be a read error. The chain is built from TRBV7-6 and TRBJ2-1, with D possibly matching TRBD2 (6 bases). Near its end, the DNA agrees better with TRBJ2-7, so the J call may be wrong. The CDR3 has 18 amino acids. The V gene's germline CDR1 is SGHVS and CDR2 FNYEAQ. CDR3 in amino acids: CASSLGGGGTPIYNEQYF. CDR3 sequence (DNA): TGTGCCAGCAGCTTAGGTGGAGGCGGGACGCCGATCTACAATGAGCAGTACTTC.

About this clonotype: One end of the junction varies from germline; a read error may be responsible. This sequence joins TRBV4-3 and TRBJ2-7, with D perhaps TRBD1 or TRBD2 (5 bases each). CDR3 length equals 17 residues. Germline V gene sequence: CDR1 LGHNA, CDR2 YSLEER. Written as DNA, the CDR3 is TGCGCCAGCAGCCAAGCCTGGTCGGGGACGGGATCCTACGAGCTGTACTTC. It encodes CASSQAWSGTGSYELYF.